The 9 T cell receptor beta chains below come from one sample, sequenced in a study of blood T cell repertoires in COVID-19. TCRdb's copy holds only in-frame clones and misses some; the assay was immunoSEQ multiplex PCR. The table lists roughly 300,000 clones, 80% to 95% of them singletons, with about a fifth in the top ten. Sequencing was done on a sample of PBMCs or T cells enriched from blood (not recorded which). All receptors derive from a woman aged 30 to 39 who had recovered from COVID-19.

The chain uses TRBV28 and TRBJ1-2; the match to TRBD1 covers 7 bases. CDR1 and CDR2 (germline): MDHEN, SYDVKM. The CDR3 covers 15 residues. Trimming took 5 bases from V and 5 from J; bases not matched to a gene: 11. The CDR3 DNA is TGTGCCAGCAGTACCGTGACAGGGAGTCATTATGGCTACACCTTC. It translates to CASSTVTGSHYGYTF.

This clone was recorded once. The chain combines TRBV7-8 with TRBJ2-3; 7 bases fit TRBD1. V shed 5 bases and J 6 bases; nucleotides not matched to a gene: 8. Germline lookup yields CDR1 SGHVS and CDR2 FQNEAQ. The CDR3 totals 14 residues. The CDR3, as DNA: TGTGCCAGCAGCAAAGACAGGGTGACGGATACGCAGTATTTT. Protein: CASSKDRVTDTQYF.

The V and J genes are TRBV28 and TRBJ1-2; TRBD1 matches 9 bases. After removal of 5 bases from V and 3 bases from J, the junction contained 10 bases not matched to a gene. Germline CDR1 reads MDHEN; CDR2 reads SYDVKM. This CDR3 spans 16 amino acids. As DNA, the CDR3 is TGTGCCAGCAGTCCCGGGACAGGGAATCGTGACTATGGCTACACCTTC. It yields the protein CASSPGTGNRDYGYTF.

V usage is TRBV5-1 and J usage is TRBJ2-2, with D perhaps TRBD1 (5 bases). Germline CDR1 is SGHRS and CDR2 is YFSETQ. The CDR3 covers 15 residues. The ends were cut back, 0 bases at V and 6 bases at J, with 12 bases in the middle. The DNA for the CDR3 is TGCGCCAGCAGCTTGGCAGGGAAAGACGCCGGGGAGCTGTTTTTT. It specifies CASSLAGKDAGELFF. Combining the CDR3 with reference TRBV5-1 and TRBJ2-2 gives the whole variable domain KAGVTQTPRYLIKTRGQQVTLSCSPISGHRSVSWYQQTPGQGLQFLFEYFSETQRNKGNFPGRFSGRQFSNSRSEMNVSTLELGDSALYLCASSLAGKDAGELFFGEGSRLTVL.

The V call is TRBV15, the J call TRBJ1-3; D is unclear. Germline CDR1 LNHNV, CDR2 YYDKDF (reference sequence). V lost 5 bases and J 1 base, leaving 12 bases between the germline ends. The CDR3 has 15 amino acids. CDR3 protein: CATSGLPSSGNTIYF. CDR3 coding DNA: TGTGCCACCAGCGGGCTTCCAAGTTCTGGAAACACCATATATTTT.

The CDR3 nucleotides read TGTGCCAGCAGCTTGGACCGGGGGGCCTACAATGAGCAGTTCTTC. Translated, it gives CASSLDRGAYNEQFF. The chain uses TRBV5-4 and TRBJ2-1, with 7 bases matching TRBD2. Germline V gene sequence: CDR1 SGHNT, CDR2 YYREEE (reference sequence). There are 15 residues in the CDR3. V gave up 0 bases and J gave up 2 bases; unmatched junction bases: 2.

This clone was seen once. DNA of the CDR3: TGTGCCAGCAGCCCGAGGCGACAGACAAGCACAGATACGCAGTATTTT. Its protein product is CASSPRRQTSTDTQYF. V is TRBV13 and J is TRBJ2-3; D perhaps matches TRBD1 (5 bases). Deletions cut 5 bases from V and 0 bases from J, with 15 bases between. Per germline, CDR1 PRHDT and CDR2 FYEKMQ (reference sequence). The CDR3 totals 16 residues.

This clone occurred a few times. The chain recombines TRBV28 with TRBJ1-5, with TRBD1 identical over 7 bases. The germline gives CDR1 MDHEN, CDR2 SYDVKM. V lost 6 bases and J lost 6; bases outside the gene matches: 14. The CDR3 extends over 16 amino acids. The CDR3 sequence: CASRAGTEAFGQPQHF. The CDR3 nucleotides are TGTGCCAGCAGAGCCGGGACAGAGGCTTTTGGTCAGCCCCAGCATTTT.

V gene TRBV14 combines with J gene TRBJ2-2; maybe TRBD1 (5 bases). Trimming took off 1 base at V and 3 bases at J, with 6 bases between the two ends. CDR1 is SGHDN and CDR2 is FVKESK in the germline V gene. There are 14 residues in the CDR3. The CDR3 sequence: CASSQGQYTGELFF. CDR3 nucleotide sequence: TGTGCCAGCAGCCAAGGACAGTACACCGGGGAGCTGTTTTTT. The whole variable domain, filled in from reference TRBV14 and TRBJ2-2, reads EAGVTQFPSHSVIEKGQTVTLRCDPISGHDNLYWYRRVMGKEIKFLLHFVKESKQDESGMPNNRFLAERTGGTYSTLKVQPAELEDSGVYFCASSQGQYTGELFFGEGSRLTVL.